This section outlines one T cell receptor beta chain sequence together with its context. The antigen remains unidentified. A junction boundary mismatches the germline segment, possibly from a read error. This specimen belongs to a study of blood T cells in healthy people across ages. The overall study: For every two T cells, template switching captured about one barcoded beta molecule.

Looked up from germline, CDR1 is KGHSH and CDR2 is LQKENI. The CDR3 runs to 16 residues. Findings and limits, study-wide: Compared with aged donors, long-lived donors showed fewer expanded clones, suggesting selection.

The use of a sample-barcoded 5' primer and a J-beta primer mix characterized a second PCR of roughly 7 to 11 cycles. Carrying 12 random nucleotides, a template-switch adaptor labeled each individual cDNA molecule. Every sample gave at least 2.5 million paired-end reads containing CDR3. TCRdb reprocessed the 5' RACE reads via MiXCR and lists one record per CDR3 protein. The sample consists of about 590,000 distinct CDR3 sequences, approximately 30% of them appearing once. The TCR comes from a woman aged 80 or over in good health. The sample was blood. The V and J genes are TRBV18 and TRBJ1-3; D is undetermined. Written as DNA, the CDR3 is TGTGCCAGCTCACCACCCCGGGTTCTGGCTGGAAACGCCATATATTTT. This translates into CASSPPRVLAGNAIYF.